The clone carrying this TCR beta chain was counted a single time. The source of the sample is a study of CD8 T cells in Susac syndrome. A quantity of about 0.5 to 1 ug RNA underwent reverse transcription using random hexamers. TCRdb re-analysed the immunoSEQ multiplex PCR reads in MiXCR, keeping a single row per CDR3 protein. This repertoire shows 200,000 to 250,000 distinct CDR3 sequences, about 95% found once; its top ten account for about 0.091%. This CDR3 has 11 residues. Germline assignment: CDR1 DFQATT and CDR2 SNEGSKA (reference sequence). The specimen was CD4+ T cells from PBMCs. The sequence derives from a human donor with multiple sclerosis. The chain is built from TRBV20-1 and TRBJ2-1; D not resolved. The CDR3 sequence: CSPFPPSEQFF. The CDR3 DNA sequence: TGCAGCCCCTTCCCGCCAAGTGAGCAGTTCTTC.